The present entry profiles one T cell receptor (beta chain) with its context. Its specificity is unknown. This entry comes from a study of T cells after yellow fever vaccination. Points from the study as a whole: In post-booster samples, most primary-vaccination clones reappeared (approximately 96% CD4, roughly 88% CD8).

This CDR3 is built from 16 residues. V shed 2 bases and J 10 bases; nucleotides not matched to a gene: 12. Germline CDR1 and CDR2: MDHEN and SYDVKM. TCRdb analysed the 5' RACE reads with MiXCR anew, one entry per CDR3 protein. The sample has about 170,000 distinct CDR3 sequences; 11% are singletons. Sequences were derived from CD8+ T cells sorted from PBMCs, sampled 15 days after the yellow fever booster vaccination. This chain joins TRBV28 and TRBJ2-1; 9 positions agree with TRBD2. This TCR was sampled from a man aged 18 to 30 who received the YFV17D yellow fever vaccine. The CDR3 DNA follows: TGTGCCAGCAGTTTACCCTTTTTTGGGACTAGCCGCGAGCAGTTCTTC. Translating it yields CASSLPFFGTSREQFF.